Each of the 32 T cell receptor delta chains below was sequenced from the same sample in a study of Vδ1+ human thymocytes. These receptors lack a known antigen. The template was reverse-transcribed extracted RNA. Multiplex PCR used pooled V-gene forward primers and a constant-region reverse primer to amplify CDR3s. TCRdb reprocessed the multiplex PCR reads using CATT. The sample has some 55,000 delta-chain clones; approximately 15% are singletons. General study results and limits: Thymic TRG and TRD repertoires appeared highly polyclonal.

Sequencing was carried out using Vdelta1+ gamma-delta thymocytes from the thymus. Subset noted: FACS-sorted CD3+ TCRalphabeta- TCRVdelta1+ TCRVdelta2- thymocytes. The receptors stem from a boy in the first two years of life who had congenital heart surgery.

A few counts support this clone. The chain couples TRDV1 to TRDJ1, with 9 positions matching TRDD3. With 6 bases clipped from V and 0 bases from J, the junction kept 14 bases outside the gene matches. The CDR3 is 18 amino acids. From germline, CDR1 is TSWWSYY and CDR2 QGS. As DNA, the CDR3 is TGTGCTCTTGGCCCACGCTACGGGGGATACCTGTACACCGATAAACTCATCTTT. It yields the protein CALGPRYGGYLYTDKLIF.

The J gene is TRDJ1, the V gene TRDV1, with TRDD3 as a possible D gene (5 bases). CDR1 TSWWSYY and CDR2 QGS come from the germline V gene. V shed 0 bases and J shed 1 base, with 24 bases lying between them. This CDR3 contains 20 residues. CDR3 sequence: CALGELGPHPGAFFTDKLIF. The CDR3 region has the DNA TGTGCTCTTGGGGAACTAGGCCCTCACCCGGGGGCTTTTTTCACCGATAAACTCATCTTT.

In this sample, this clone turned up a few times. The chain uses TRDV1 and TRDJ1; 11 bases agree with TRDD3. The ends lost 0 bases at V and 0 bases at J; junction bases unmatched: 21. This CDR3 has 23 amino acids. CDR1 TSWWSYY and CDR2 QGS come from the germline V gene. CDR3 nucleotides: TGTGCTCTTGGGGAACTATATCACAGTAGTGAGTGGGGGATACGGTTGTACACCGATAAACTCATCTTT. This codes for CALGELYHSSEWGIRLYTDKLIF.

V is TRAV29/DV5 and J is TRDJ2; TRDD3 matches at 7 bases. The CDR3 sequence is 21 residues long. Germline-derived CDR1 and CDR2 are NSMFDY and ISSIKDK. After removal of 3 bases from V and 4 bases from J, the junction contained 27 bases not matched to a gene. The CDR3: CAAIRLLSPCAGGFATAQLFF. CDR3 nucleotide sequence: TGTGCAGCAATACGCCTTTTATCCCCCTGTGCTGGGGGCTTCGCGACAGCACAACTCTTCTTT.

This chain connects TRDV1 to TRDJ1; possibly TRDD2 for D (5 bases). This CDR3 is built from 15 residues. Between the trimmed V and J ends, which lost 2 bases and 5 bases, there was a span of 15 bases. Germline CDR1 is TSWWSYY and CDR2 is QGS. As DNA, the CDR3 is TGTGCTCTTGGGGAAGTCCTCCTTCGAGTGGATAAACTCATCTTT. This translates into CALGEVLLRVDKLIF.

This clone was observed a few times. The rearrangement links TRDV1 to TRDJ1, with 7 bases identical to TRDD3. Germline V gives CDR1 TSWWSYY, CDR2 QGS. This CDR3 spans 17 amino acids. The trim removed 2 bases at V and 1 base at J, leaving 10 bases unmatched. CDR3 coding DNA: TGTGCTCTTGGGGAAGGTTGCGGGGGGATTTGCACCGATAAACTCATCTTT. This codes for CALGEGCGGICTDKLIF.

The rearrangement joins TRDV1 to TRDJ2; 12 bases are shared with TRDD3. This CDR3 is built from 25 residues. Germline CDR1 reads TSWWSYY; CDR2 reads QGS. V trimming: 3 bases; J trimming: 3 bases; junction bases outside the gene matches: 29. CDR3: CALGDHTFLLTGTGGYSRVTAQLFF. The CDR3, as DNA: TGTGCTCTTGGGGATCATACCTTCCTACTGACCGGTACTGGGGGATACTCCAGGGTGACAGCACAACTCTTCTTT.

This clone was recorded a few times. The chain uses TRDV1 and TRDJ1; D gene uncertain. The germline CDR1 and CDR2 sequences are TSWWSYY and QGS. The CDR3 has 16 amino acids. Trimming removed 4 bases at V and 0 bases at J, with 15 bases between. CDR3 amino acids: CALGGVPLANTDKLIF. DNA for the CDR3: TGTGCTCTTGGGGGGGTGCCCCTAGCCAACACCGATAAACTCATCTTT.

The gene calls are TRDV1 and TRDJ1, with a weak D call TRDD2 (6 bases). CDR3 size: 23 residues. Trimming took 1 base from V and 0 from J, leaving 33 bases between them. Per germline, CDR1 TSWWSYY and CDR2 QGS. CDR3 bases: TGTGCTCTTGGGGAACCCTTCCCCATTCAGGGCCATACCGACGCCAAGTACACCGATAAACTCATCTTT. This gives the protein CALGEPFPIQGHTDAKYTDKLIF.

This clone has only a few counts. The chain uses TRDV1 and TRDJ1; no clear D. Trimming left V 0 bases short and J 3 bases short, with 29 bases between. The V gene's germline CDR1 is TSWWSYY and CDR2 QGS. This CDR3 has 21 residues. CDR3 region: CALGELRPTWVLLSKPDKLIF. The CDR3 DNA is TGTGCTCTTGGGGAACTAAGGCCAACTTGGGTACTACTGAGCAAGCCCGATAAACTCATCTTT.

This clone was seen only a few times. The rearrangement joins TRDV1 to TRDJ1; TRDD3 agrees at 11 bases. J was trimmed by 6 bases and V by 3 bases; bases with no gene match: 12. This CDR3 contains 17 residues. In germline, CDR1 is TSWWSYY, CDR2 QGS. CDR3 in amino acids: CALGEAPSTGGYYKLIF. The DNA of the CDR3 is TGTGCTCTTGGGGAGGCCCCTTCTACTGGGGGATATTATAAACTCATCTTT.

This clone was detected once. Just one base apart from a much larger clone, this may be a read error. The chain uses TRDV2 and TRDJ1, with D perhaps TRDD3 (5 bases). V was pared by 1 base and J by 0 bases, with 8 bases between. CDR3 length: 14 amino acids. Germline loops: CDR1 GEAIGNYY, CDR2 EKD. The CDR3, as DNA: TGTGCCTGTGACACTGCCTGGGACACCGATAAACTCATCTTT. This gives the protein CACDTAWDTDKLIF.

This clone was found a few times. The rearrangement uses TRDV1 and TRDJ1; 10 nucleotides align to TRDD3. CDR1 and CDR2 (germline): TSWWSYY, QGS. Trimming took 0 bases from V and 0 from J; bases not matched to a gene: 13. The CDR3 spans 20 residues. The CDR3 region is CALGELPVLGDARYTDKLIF. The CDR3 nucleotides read TGTGCTCTTGGGGAACTTCCCGTACTGGGGGATGCGAGATACACCGATAAACTCATCTTT.

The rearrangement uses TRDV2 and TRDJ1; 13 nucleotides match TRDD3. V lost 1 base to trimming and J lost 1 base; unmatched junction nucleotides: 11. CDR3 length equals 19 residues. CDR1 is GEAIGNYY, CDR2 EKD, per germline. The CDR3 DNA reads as TGTGCCTGTGACACAGACCCGTACTGGGGGATACGCGGCACCGATAAACTCATCTTT. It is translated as CACDTDPYWGIRGTDKLIF.

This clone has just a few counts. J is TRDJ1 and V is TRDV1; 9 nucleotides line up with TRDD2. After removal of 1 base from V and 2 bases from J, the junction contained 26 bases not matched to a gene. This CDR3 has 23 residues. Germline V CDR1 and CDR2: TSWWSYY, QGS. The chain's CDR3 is CALGEPQRLPTCQGPKQTDKLIF. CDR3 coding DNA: TGTGCTCTTGGGGAACCGCAACGCCTTCCTACCTGCCAAGGCCCTAAGCAGACCGATAAACTCATCTTT.

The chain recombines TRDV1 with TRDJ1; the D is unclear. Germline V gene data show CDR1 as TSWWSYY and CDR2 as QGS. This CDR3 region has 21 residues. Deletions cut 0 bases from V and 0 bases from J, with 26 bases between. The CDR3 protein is CALGELRYSPKSSPYTDKLIF. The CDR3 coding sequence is TGTGCTCTTGGGGAACTAAGGTATTCGCCTAAGTCCTCACCGTACACCGATAAACTCATCTTT.

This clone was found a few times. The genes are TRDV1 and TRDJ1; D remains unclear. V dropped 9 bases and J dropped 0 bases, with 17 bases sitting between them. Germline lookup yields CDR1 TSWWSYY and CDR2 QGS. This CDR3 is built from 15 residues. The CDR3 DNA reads TGTGCTCTCCTCACTTTGGACTCGTACACCGATAAACTCATCTTT. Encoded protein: CALLTLDSYTDKLIF.

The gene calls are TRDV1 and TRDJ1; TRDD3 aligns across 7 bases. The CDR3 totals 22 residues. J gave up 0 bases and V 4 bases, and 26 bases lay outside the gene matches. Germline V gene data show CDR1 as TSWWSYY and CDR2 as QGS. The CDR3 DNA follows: TGTGCTCTTGGGGCTCAGACCTCCCTACGCGTCTGGGGGTTCCCCTACACCGATAAACTCATCTTT. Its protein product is CALGAQTSLRVWGFPYTDKLIF.

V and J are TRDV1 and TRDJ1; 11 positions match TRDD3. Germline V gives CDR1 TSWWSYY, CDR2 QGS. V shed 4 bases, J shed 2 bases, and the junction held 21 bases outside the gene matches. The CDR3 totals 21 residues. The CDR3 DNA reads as TGTGCTCTTGGGGGCCCTTCCTTCTACGTACTGGGGGATAAGGCGACCGATAAACTCATCTTT. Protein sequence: CALGGPSFYVLGDKATDKLIF.

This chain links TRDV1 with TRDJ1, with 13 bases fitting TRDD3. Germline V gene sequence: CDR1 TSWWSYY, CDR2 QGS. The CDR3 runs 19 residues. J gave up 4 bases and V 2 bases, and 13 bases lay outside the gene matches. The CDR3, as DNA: TGTGCTCTTGGGGAATTGAGTACTGGGGGATACGCGTATAACGATAAACTCATCTTT. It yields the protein CALGELSTGGYAYNDKLIF.

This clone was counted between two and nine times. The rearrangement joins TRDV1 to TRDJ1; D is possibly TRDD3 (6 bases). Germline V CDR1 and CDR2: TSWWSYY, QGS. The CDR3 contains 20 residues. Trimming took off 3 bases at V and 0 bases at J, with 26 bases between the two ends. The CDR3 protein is CALGDRGFPRRGTYTDKLIF. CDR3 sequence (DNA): TGTGCTCTTGGGGACCGGGGCTTTCCGCGCCGGGGGACGTACACCGATAAACTCATCTTT.

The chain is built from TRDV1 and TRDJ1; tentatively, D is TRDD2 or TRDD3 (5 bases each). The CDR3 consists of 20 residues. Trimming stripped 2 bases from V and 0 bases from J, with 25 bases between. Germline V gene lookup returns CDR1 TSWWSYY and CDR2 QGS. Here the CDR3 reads CALGEGVTYYIRGYTDKLIF. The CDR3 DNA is TGTGCTCTTGGGGAAGGTGTAACCTACTACATTCGGGGGTACACCGATAAACTCATCTTT.

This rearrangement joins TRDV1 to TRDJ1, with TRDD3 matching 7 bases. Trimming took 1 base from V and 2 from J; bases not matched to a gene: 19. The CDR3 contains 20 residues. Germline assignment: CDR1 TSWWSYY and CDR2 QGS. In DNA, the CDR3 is TGTGCTCTTGGGGAACGTGGTGGTCCCCAATACTGGGGCCTAACCGATAAACTCATCTTT. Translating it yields CALGERGGPQYWGLTDKLIF.

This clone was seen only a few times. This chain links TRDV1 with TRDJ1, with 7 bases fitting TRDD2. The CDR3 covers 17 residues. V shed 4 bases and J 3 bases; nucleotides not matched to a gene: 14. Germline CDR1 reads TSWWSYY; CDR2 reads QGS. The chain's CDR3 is CALGGLTFLRRSDKLIF. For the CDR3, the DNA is TGTGCTCTTGGGGGCCTAACCTTCCTCCGCCGTTCCGATAAACTCATCTTT.

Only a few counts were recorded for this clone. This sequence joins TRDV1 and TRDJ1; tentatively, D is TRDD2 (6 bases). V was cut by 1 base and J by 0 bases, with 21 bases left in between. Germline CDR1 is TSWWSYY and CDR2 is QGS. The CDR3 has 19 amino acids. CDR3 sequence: CALGEQDPDVPKYTDKLIF. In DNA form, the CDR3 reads TGTGCTCTTGGGGAACAAGATCCGGATGTTCCTAAGTACACCGATAAACTCATCTTT.

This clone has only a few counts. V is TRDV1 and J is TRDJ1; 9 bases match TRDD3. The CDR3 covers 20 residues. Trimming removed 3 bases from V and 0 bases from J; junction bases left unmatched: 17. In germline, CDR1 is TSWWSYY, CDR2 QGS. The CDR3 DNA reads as TGTGCTCTTGGGGATACCCCCCTTTGTACTGGGGGACCTTACACCGATAAACTCATCTTT. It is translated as CALGDTPLCTGGPYTDKLIF.

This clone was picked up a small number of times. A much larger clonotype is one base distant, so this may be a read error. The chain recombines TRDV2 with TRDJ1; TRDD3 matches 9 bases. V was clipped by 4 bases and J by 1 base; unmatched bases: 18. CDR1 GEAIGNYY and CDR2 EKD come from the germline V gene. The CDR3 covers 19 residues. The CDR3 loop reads CACDMSARWGIGCTDKLIF. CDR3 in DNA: TGTGCCTGTGATATGTCGGCACGCTGGGGGATCGGTTGCACCGATAAACTCATCTTT.

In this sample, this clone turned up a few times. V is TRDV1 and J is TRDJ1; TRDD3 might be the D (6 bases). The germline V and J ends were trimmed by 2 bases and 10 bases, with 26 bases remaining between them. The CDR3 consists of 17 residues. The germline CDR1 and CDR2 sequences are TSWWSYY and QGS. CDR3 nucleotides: TGTGCTCTTGGGGAAGGTCCTCTCGTACTGGGATCAAGGGGACTCATCTTT. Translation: CALGEGPLVLGSRGLIF.

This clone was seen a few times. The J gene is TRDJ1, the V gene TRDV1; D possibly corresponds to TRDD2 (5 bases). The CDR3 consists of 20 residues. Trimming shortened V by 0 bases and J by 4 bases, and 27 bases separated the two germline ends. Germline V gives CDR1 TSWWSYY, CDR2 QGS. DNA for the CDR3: TGTGCTCTTGGGGAACTAATACCCTACATCAGTACTCTATCCGACGATAAACTCATCTTT. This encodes CALGELIPYISTLSDDKLIF.

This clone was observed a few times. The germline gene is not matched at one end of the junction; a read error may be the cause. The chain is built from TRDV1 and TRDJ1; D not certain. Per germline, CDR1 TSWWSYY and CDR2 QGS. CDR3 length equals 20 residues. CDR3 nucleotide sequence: TGTGCTCTTGGGGAACTCCCTCTATGGAGGGTTACTATGTACACCTATAAACTCATCTTT. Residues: CALGELPLWRVTMYTYKLIF.

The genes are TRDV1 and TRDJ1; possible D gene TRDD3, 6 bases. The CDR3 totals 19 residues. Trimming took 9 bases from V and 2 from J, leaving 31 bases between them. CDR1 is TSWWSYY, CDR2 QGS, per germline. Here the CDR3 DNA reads TGTGCTCTCACCTCTAACTATCCCTACGAGGCTGGGGATACCGATAAACTCATCTTT. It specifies CALTSNYPYEAGDTDKLIF.

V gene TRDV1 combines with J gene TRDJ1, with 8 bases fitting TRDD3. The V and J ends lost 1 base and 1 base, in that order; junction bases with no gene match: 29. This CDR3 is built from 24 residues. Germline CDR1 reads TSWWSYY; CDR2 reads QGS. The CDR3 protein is CALGEPRPSTLGSLGIPVTDKLIF. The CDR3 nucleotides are TGTGCTCTTGGGGAACCGAGGCCTTCCACTTTAGGGAGCCTGGGGATACCGGTCACCGATAAACTCATCTTT.